The clone carrying this T cell receptor (beta chain) has just one count. Repertoires were generated with immunoSEQ multiplex PCR, while TCRdb's copy carries only in-frame clones and drops some. The sample records about 270,000 clones, approximately 90% being singletons. CDR1 and CDR2 (germline): SGHDN, FVKESK. The CDR3 is 15 amino acids. V lost 5 bases, J lost 6 bases, and 7 bases stayed unmatched. The sample is drawn from a study of blood T cell repertoires in COVID-19. This sequence originates from a man in his forties or fifties who had been exposed to COVID-19. V gene TRBV14 combines with J gene TRBJ2-2, with 9 nucleotides matching TRBD2. The sequencing sample was made of PBMCs or T cells enriched from blood (not recorded which). The CDR3 DNA reads TGTGCCAGCAGCTCGGGACTAGCTGTCCCCGGGGAGCTGTTTTTT. This sequence encodes CASSSGLAVPGELFF.